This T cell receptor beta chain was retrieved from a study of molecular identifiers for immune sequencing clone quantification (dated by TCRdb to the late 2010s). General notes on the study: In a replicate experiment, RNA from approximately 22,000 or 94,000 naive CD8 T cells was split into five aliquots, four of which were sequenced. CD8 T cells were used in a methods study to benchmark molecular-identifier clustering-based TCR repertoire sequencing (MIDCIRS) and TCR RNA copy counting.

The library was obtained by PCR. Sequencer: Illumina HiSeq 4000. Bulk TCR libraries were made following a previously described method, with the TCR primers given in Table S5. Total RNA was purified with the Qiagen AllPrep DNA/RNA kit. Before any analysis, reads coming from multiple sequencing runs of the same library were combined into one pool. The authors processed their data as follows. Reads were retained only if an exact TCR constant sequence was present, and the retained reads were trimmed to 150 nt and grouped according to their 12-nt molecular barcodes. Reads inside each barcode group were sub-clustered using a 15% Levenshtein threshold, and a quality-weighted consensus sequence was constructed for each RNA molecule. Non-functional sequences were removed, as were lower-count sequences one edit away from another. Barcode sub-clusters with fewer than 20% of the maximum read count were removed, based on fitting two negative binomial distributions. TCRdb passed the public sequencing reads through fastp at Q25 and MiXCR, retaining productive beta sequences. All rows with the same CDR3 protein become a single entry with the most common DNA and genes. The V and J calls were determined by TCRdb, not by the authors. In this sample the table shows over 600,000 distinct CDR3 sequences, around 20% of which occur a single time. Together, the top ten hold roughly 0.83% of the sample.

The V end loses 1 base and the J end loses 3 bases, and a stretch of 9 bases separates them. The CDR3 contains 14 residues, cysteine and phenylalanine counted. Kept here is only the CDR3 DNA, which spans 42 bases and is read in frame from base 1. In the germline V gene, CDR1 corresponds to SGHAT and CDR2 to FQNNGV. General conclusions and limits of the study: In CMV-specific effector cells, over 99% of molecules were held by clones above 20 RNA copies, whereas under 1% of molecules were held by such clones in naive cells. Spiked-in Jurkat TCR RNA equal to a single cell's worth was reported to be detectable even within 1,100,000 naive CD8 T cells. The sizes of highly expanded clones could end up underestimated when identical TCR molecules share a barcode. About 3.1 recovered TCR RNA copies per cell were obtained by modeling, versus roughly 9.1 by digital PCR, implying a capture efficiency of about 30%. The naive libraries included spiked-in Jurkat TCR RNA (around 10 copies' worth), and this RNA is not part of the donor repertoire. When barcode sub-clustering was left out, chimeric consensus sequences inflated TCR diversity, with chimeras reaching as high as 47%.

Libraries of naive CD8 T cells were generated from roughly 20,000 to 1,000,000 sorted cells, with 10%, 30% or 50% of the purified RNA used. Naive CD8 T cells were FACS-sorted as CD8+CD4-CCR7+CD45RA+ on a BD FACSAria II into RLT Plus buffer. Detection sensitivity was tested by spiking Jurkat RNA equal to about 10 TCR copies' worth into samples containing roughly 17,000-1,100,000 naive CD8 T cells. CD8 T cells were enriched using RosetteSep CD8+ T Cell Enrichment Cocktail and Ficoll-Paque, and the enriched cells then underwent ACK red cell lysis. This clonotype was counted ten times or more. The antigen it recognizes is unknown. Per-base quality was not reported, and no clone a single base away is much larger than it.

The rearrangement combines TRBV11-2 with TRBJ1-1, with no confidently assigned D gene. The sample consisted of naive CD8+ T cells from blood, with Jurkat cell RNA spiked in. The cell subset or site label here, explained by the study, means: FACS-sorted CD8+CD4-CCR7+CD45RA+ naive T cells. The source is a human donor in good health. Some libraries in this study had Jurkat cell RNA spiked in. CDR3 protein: CASSLGMGYTEAFF. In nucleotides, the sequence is TGTGCCAGCAGCTTAGGAATGGGTTACACTGAAGCTTTCTTT.